A single sample is the source of the 27 T cell receptor beta chains below, sequenced in a study of Ad26.COV2.S vaccination and SARS-CoV-2 variants. Specified treatment: approximately 18 received Ad26.COV2.S at low or high dose, single or two shots; about five received placebo; per-sample allocation not given. Sampling was performed 63 days after the first vaccine or placebo injection. TCRdb's table, derived via immunoSEQ multiplex PCR, lists solely in-frame clones and lacks some. The sample lists fewer than 900,000 clones, around 92% occurring once. The sample in question was peripheral blood, obtained in a trial of Ad26.COV2.S vaccine versus placebo. The receptors come from a person aged 18 to 59 who received the Ad26.COV2.S COVID-19 vaccine or a placebo.

V gene TRBV7-6 combines with J gene TRBJ2-5; D is tentatively TRBD1 or TRBD2 (5 bases each). CDR1 SGHVS and CDR2 FNYEAQ come from the germline V gene. The CDR3 has 14 amino acids. V was shortened by 1 base and J by 5 bases, with 11 bases between the two germline ends. CDR3 amino acids: CASSLGSGSETQYF. The CDR3 bases are TGTGCCAGCAGCTTAGGTTCAGGGAGTGAGACCCAGTACTTC.

The V and J genes are TRBV4-3 and TRBJ1-3, with D hard to call. The CDR3 contains 13 residues. CDR1 LGHNA and CDR2 YSLEER come from the germline V gene. V was trimmed by 5 bases and J by 2 bases, leaving 7 bases between them. This CDR3 is CASSSGAGNTIYF. As DNA, the CDR3 is TGCGCCAGCAGCTCAGGTGCTGGAAACACCATATATTTT.

The chain carries TRBV4-3 and TRBJ1-4; 9 bases agree with TRBD1. Germline V gives CDR1 LGHNA, CDR2 YSLEER. J was trimmed by 5 bases and V by 0 bases; bases with no gene match: 4. There are 16 residues in the CDR3. CDR3 region: CASSQDSGTGNEKLFF. The CDR3 coding sequence is TGCGCCAGCAGCCAAGATAGCGGGACAGGGAATGAAAAACTGTTTTTT.

The chain couples TRBV7-9 to TRBJ2-5; 7 nucleotides align to TRBD1. The CDR3 extends over 15 amino acids. J lost 1 base, V lost 1 base, and 3 bases had no gene match. Germline V gene data show CDR1 as SEHNR and CDR2 as FQNEAQ (reference sequence). CDR3 amino acids: CASSLGRGTQETQYF. The CDR3 DNA reads as TGTGCCAGCAGCTTAGGCAGGGGGACCCAAGAGACCCAGTACTTC.

The V call is TRBV2, the J call TRBJ2-7, with D possibly being TRBD2 (6 bases). This CDR3 region has 14 residues. Germline V gives CDR1 SNHLY, CDR2 FYNNEI. Between the trimmed V and J ends, which lost 3 bases and 2 bases, there was a span of 11 bases. CDR3 coding DNA: TGTGCCAGCAGTGACGGGACGGGAGCCTACGAGCAGTACTTC. Translated: CASSDGTGAYEQYF.

The chain is built from TRBV27 and TRBJ1-1, with D perhaps matching TRBD1 (5 bases). Trimming took 3 bases from V and 2 from J, leaving 10 bases between them. The germline V gene encodes CDR1 MNHEY and CDR2 SMNVEV (reference sequence). The CDR3 contains 14 residues. CDR3 bases: TGTGCCAGCAGTTTCCTGGGGGTTAACACTGAAGCTTTCTTT. Residues: CASSFLGVNTEAFF.

Notes on this clone: The DNA is omitted, as the CDR3 cannot be located on it reliably, and the CDR3 follows TCRdb's listing. CDR3 sequence reads: CASSQSRSGFGAGELFF. V usage is TRBV14 and J usage is TRBJ2-2; TRBD2, as called in the table, went unchecked against the DNA. Germline CDR1 is SGHDN and CDR2 is FVKESK. Including both end residues, the CDR3 is 17 amino acids long.

V usage is TRBV4-1 and J usage is TRBJ2-1; 9 positions match TRBD2. The germline V gene has CDR1 MGHRA and CDR2 YSYEKL. The V gene end was trimmed by 5 bases and the J gene end by 0 bases; junction bases not matched to a gene: 8. The CDR3 sequence is 17 residues long. CDR3 sequence (DNA): TGCGCCAGCAGCTTCTTGGGTAGCGGGAGCTCCTACAATGAGCAGTTCTTC. This codes for CASSFLGSGSSYNEQFF.

With respect to this clone: Distinct nucleotide sequences in the sample also encode this CDR3. J is TRBJ1-5 and V is TRBV5-1; no clear D. The V and J ends lost 0 bases and 4 bases respectively, with 5 bases between them. CDR1 and CDR2 (germline): SGHRS, YFSETQ. This CDR3 region has 13 residues. CDR3 sequence (DNA): TGCGCCAGCAGCTTGGGAGAAAATCAGCCCCAGCATTTT. Its protein product is CASSLGENQPQHF. The whole variable domain, filled in from reference TRBV5-1 and TRBJ1-5, reads KAGVTQTPRYLIKTRGQQVTLSCSPISGHRSVSWYQQTPGQGLQFLFEYFSETQRNKGNFPGRFSGRQFSNSRSEMNVSTLELGDSALYLCASSLGENQPQHFGDGTRLSIL.

V is TRBV3-1 (or the pseudogene TRBV3-2) and J is TRBJ2-1, with 7 bases fitting TRBD2. The germline CDR1 and CDR2 sequences are LGHDT and YNNKEL (reference sequence). Losses at the gene ends were 1 base for V and 10 bases for J; bases not matched to a gene: 10. CDR3 length: 15 residues. In DNA, the CDR3 is TGTGCCAGCAGCCAAGGGGGGGGAGGTCCAGTAGAGCAGTTCTTC. Its protein product is CASSQGGGGPVEQFF.

The chain couples TRBV3-1 (or the pseudogene TRBV3-2) to TRBJ2-2; D is unresolved. The CDR3 runs 14 residues. Looked up from germline, CDR1 is LGHDT and CDR2 is YNNKEL (reference sequence). V was clipped by 1 base and J by 3 bases, with 6 bases between them. This CDR3 reads CASSQVVDTGELFF. The CDR3 nucleotides read TGTGCCAGCAGCCAAGTTGTGGACACCGGGGAGCTGTTTTTT.

The genes are TRBV7-3 and TRBJ2-1, with 8 bases matching TRBD2. Germline V gene data show CDR1 as SGHTA and CDR2 as FQGTGA. This CDR3 contains 15 residues. V shed 5 bases, J shed 3 bases, and the junction held 6 bases outside the gene matches. The CDR3 bases are TGTGCCAGCAGCGTCTTAAGCGGGGGCTACAATGAGCAGTTCTTC. Protein sequence: CASSVLSGGYNEQFF.

The chain recombines TRBV6-4 with TRBJ1-6; D not resolved. Germline V gives CDR1 MRHNA, CDR2 SNTAGT. The CDR3 consists of 14 residues. Trimming took off 6 bases at V and 0 bases at J, with 6 bases between the two ends. CDR3 nucleotides: TGTGCCAGCAGGATGAGCTCCTATAATTCACCCCTCCACTTT. Translated: CASRMSSYNSPLHF.

The J gene is TRBJ2-3, the V gene TRBV29-1, with D possibly matching TRBD2 (5 bases). The CDR3 runs 13 residues. Germline lookup yields CDR1 SQVTM and CDR2 ANQGSEA. Trimming shortened V by 2 bases and J by 1 base, and 7 bases separated the two germline ends. CDR3 residues: CSVENGGTDTQYF. CDR3 nucleotide sequence: TGCAGCGTTGAAAACGGGGGCACAGATACGCAGTATTTT.

V and J are TRBV29-1 and TRBJ1-1; TRBD1 matches at 9 bases. The CDR3 runs to 12 residues. The germline CDR1 and CDR2 sequences are SQVTM and ANQGSEA. V gave up 0 bases and J gave up 8 bases; unmatched junction bases: 1. The CDR3 nucleotides read TGCAGCGTTGAAGAAGGGACAGGGGAAGCTTTCTTT. Translation: CSVEEGTGEAFF.

The V call is TRBV11-2, the J call TRBJ2-1, with D uncertain. V lost 5 bases to trimming and J lost 5 bases, with 10 bases between them. The CDR3 consists of 13 residues. Germline-derived CDR1 and CDR2 are SGHAT and FQNNGV. CDR3: CASSQDQNNEQFF. Written as DNA, the CDR3 is TGTGCCAGCAGCCAGGACCAGAACAATGAGCAGTTCTTC. Full variable domain (outside the CDR3, taken from reference TRBV11-2 and TRBJ2-1): EAGVAQSPRYKIIEKRQSVAFWCNPISGHATLYWYQQILGQGPKLLIQFQNNGVVDDSQLPKDRFSAERLKGVDSTLKIQPAKLEDSAVYLCASSQDQNNEQFFGPGTRLTVL.

The chain employs TRBV10-1 and TRBJ2-5; TRBD1 is a possible D gene (6 bases). Germline lookup yields CDR1 WNHNN and CDR2 SYGVQD (reference sequence). V shed 5 bases and J shed 2 bases, with 15 bases lying between them. The CDR3 is made up of 15 amino acids. The CDR3 DNA sequence: TGCGCCAGCAGTAACCAGGGGTCAATACAAGAGACCCAGTACTTC. This translates into CASSNQGSIQETQYF.

The rearrangement links TRBV7-9 to TRBJ2-1; 12 nucleotides align to TRBD2. CDR3 size: 15 residues. Looked up from germline, CDR1 is SEHNR and CDR2 is FQNEAQ (reference sequence). V shed 5 bases, J shed 14 bases, and the junction held 13 bases outside the gene matches. The CDR3 sequence: CASSLSGTSGPKEFF. Written as DNA, the CDR3 is TGTGCCAGCAGCCTGTCCGGGACTAGCGGGCCCAAGGAGTTCTTC.

Worth noting for this clone: The identical CDR3 is also encoded by other nucleotide sequences in the sample. This rearrangement joins TRBV5-5 to TRBJ2-7; D uncertain. Trimming removed 4 bases at V and 1 base at J, with 3 bases between. The CDR3 runs to 11 residues. The germline V gene encodes CDR1 SGHKS and CDR2 YYEKEE (reference sequence). In DNA form, the CDR3 reads TGTGCCAGCAGCCCTTCCTACGAGCAGTACTTC. Translated: CASSPSYEQYF.

The rearrangement uses TRBV19 and TRBJ2-2; 16 bases agree with TRBD2. The length of the CDR3 is 18 residues. Germline-derived CDR1 and CDR2 are LNHDA and SQIVND (reference sequence). The J segment lost 1 base and the V segment lost 4 bases, leaving 3 bases of the junction unmatched. The DNA for the CDR3 is TGTGCCAGTAGTACGGGACTAGCGGGAGGGAGGAACACCGGGGAGCTGTTTTTT. Its translation is CASSTGLAGGRNTGELFF.

The V gene is TRBV28, the J gene TRBJ2-3, with D perhaps matching TRBD1 or TRBD2 (5 bases each). This CDR3 region has 18 residues. Trimming removed 4 bases at V and 0 bases at J, with 20 bases between. Germline V gives CDR1 MDHEN, CDR2 SYDVKM. The CDR3 is CASSWDAQAPPSTDTQYF. The CDR3 bases are TGTGCCAGCAGTTGGGACGCCCAGGCCCCTCCTAGCACAGATACGCAGTATTTT.

This clone is a singleton in its sample. The chain has TRBV6-5 and TRBJ2-1; D unresolved. Germline-derived CDR1 and CDR2 are MNHEY and SVGAGI. The V gene lost 6 bases and the J gene lost 9 bases, with 9 bases spanning the gap. This CDR3 contains 11 residues. CDR3 coding DNA: TGTGCCAGCAGCTCTAGATCTGAGCAGTTCTTC. It codes for CASSSRSEQFF.

The chain couples TRBV2 to TRBJ2-5; 10 nucleotides agree with TRBD1. Losses at the gene ends were 6 bases for V and 4 bases for J; bases not matched to a gene: 2. The CDR3 length is 13 residues. Germline CDR1 reads SNHLY; CDR2 reads FYNNEI. The CDR3 nucleotides read TGTGCCAGCAGGAGACAGGGGGCAGAGACCCAGTACTTC. This translates into CASRRQGAETQYF. Filled out from reference TRBV2 and TRBJ2-5, the complete variable domain reads EPEVTQTPSHQVTQMGQEVILRCVPISNHLYFYWYRQILGQKVEFLVSFYNNEISEKSEIFDDQFSVERPDGSNFTLKIRSTKLEDSAMYFCASRRQGAETQYFGPGTRLLVL.

The chain links TRBV5-6 to TRBJ1-1, with 9 bases that match TRBD1. The CDR3 is made up of 16 amino acids. The germline CDR1 and CDR2 sequences are SGHDT and YYEEEE. The V segment lost 3 bases and the J segment 1 base; nucleotides outside the gene matches: 7. The CDR3 DNA reads TGTGCCAGCAGCTCCGGGACAGGGAGAGCGAACACTGAAGCTTTCTTT. As protein: CASSSGTGRANTEAFF.

V usage is TRBV11-2 and J usage is TRBJ2-1, with 10 bases lining up with TRBD2. This CDR3 has 18 amino acids. With 1 base clipped from V and 4 bases from J, the junction kept 10 bases outside the gene matches. Germline V gene data show CDR1 as SGHAT and CDR2 as FQNNGV. The CDR3 DNA reads TGTGCCAGCAGCTTAGTATCGGCTAGCGGGAGCCTGTACAATGAGCAGTTCTTC. Translated, it gives CASSLVSASGSLYNEQFF.

V gene TRBV11-2 combines with J gene TRBJ2-1; 11 nucleotides line up with TRBD2. This CDR3 is 15 amino acids long. The germline V gene has CDR1 SGHAT and CDR2 FQNNGV. J lost 10 bases, V lost 2 bases, and 7 bases had no gene match. CDR3 DNA: TGTGCCAGCAGCTTATGGGATAGCGGGAGGGGCGAGCAGTTCTTC. It translates to CASSLWDSGRGEQFF.

This rearrangement joins TRBV19 to TRBJ1-2; D is unclear. The CDR3 is made up of 14 amino acids. Between the trimmed V and J ends, which lost 1 base and 4 bases, there was a span of 10 bases. From germline, CDR1 is LNHDA and CDR2 SQIVND (reference sequence). CDR3 region: CASSIVHGFYGYTF. CDR3 nucleotides: TGTGCCAGTAGTATAGTGCACGGATTCTATGGCTACACCTTC. The entire variable domain, with the rest obtained from reference TRBV19 and TRBJ1-2, is as follows: DGGITQSPKYLFRKEGQNVTLSCEQNLNHDAMYWYRQDPGQGLRLIYYSQIVNDFQKGDIAEGYSVSREKKESFPLTVTSAQKNPTAFYLCASSIVHGFYGYTFGSGTRLTVV.